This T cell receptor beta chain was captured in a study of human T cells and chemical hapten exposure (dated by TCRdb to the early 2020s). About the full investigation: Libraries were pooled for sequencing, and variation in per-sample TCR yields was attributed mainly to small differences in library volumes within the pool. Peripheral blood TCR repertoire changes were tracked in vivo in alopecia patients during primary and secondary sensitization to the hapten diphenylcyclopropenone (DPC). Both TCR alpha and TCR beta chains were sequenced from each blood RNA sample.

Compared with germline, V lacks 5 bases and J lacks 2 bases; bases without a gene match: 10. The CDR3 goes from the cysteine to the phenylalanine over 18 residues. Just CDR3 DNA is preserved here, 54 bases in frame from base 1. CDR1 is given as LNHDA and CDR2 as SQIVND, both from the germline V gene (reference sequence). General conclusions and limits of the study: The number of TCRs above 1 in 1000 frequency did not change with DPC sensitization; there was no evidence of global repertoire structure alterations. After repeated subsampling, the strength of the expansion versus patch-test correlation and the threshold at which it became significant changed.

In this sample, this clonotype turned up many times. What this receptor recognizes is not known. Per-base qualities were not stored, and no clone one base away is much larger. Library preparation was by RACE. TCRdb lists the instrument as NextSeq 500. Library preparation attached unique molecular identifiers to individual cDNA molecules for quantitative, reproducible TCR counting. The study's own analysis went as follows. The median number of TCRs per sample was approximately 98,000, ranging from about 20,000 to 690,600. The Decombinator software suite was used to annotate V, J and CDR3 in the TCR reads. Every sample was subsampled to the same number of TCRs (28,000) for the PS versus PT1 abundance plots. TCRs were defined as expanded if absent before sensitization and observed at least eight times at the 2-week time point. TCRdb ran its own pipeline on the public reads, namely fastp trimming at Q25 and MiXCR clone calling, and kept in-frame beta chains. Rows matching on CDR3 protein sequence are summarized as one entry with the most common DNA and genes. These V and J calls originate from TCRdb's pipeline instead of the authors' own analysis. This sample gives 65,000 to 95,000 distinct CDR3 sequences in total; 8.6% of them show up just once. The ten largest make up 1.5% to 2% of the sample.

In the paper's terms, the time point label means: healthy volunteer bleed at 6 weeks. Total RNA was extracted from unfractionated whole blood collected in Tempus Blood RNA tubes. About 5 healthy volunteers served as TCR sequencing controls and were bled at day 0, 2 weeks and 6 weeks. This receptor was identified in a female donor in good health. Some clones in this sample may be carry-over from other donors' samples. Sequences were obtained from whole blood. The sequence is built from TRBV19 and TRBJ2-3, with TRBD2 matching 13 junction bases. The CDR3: CASSGTSGTREITDTQYF. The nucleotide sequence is TGTGCCAGTAGTGGGACTAGCGGGACCCGAGAAATCACAGATACGCAGTATTTT.